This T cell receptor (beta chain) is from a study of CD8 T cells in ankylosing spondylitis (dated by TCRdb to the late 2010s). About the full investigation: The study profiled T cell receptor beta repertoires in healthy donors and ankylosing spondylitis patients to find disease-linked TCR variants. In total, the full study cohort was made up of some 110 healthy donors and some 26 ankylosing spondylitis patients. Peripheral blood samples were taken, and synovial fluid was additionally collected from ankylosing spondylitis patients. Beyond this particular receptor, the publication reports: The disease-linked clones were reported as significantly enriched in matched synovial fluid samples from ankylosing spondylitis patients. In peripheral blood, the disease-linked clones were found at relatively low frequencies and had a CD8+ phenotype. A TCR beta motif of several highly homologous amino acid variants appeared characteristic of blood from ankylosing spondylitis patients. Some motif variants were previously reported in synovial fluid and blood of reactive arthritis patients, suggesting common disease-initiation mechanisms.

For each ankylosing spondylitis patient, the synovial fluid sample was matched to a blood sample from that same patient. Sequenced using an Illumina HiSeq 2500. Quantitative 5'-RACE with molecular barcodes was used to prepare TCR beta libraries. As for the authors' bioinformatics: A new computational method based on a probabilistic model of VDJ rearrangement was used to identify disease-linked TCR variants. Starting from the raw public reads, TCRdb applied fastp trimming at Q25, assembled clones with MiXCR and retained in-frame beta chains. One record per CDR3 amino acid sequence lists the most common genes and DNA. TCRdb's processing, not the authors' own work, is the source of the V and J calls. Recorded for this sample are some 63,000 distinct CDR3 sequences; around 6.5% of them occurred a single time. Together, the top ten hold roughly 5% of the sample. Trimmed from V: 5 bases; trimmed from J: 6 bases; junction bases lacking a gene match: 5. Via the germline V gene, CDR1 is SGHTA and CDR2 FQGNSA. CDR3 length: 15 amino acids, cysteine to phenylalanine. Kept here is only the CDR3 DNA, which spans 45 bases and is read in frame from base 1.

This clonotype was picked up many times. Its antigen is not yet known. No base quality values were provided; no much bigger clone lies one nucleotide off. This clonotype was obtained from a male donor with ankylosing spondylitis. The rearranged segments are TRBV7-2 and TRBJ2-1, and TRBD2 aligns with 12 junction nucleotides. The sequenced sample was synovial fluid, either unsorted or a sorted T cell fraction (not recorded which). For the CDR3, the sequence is CASSPTSGRSNEQFF. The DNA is TGTGCCAGCAGCCCGACTAGCGGGAGATCCAATGAGCAGTTCTTC.